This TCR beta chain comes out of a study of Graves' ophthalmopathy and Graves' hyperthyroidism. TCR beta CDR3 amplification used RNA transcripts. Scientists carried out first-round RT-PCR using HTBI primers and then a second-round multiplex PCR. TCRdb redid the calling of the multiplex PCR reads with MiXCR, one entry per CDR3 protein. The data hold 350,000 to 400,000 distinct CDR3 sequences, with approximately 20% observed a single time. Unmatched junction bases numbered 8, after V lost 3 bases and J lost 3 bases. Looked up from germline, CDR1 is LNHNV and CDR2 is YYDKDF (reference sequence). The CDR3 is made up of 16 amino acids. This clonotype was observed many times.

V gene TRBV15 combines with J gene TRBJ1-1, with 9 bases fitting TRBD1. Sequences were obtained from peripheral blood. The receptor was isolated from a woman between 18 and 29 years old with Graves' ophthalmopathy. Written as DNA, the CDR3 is TGTGCCACCAGCAGCGGGACAGGGAGGAGGGACACTGAAGCTTTCTTT. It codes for CATSSGTGRRDTEAFF.